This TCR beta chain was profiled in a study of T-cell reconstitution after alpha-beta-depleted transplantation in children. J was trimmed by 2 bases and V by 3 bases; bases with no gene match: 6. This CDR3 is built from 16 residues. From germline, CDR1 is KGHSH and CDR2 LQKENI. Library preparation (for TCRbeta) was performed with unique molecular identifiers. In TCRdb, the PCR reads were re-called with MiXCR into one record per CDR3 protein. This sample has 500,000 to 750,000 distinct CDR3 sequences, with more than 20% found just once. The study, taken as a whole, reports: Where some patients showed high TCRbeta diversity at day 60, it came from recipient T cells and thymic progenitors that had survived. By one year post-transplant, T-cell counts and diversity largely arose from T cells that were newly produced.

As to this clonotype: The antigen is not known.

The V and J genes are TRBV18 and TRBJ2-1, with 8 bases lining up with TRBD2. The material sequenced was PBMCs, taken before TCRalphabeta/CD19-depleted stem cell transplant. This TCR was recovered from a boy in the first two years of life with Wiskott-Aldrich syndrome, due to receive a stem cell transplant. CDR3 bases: TGTGCCAGCTCACCCCCAACTAGCGGTACCTACAATGAGCAGTTCTTC. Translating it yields CASSPPTSGTYNEQFF.